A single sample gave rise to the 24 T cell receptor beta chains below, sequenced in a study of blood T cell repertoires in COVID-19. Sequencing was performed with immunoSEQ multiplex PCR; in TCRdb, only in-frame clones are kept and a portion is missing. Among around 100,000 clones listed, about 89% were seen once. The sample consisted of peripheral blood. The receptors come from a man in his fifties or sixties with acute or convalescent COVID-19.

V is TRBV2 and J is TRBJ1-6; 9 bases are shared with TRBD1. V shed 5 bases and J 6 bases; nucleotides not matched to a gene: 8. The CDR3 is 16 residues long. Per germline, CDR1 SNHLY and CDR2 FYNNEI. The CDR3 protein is CASSPDRGLRNSPLHF. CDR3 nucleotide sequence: TGTGCCAGCAGTCCGGACAGGGGATTGCGTAATTCACCCCTCCACTTT. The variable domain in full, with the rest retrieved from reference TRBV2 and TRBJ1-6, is EPEVTQTPSHQVTQMGQEVILRCVPISNHLYFYWYRQILGQKVEFLVSFYNNEISEKSEIFDDQFSVERPDGSNFTLKIRSTKLEDSAMYFCASSPDRGLRNSPLHFGNGTRLTVT.

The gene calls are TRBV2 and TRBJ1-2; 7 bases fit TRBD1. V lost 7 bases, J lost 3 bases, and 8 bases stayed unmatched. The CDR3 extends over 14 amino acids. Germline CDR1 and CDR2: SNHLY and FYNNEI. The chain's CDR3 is CASKRGRIDYGYTF. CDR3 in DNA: TGTGCCAGCAAAAGGGGGCGGATAGACTATGGCTACACCTTC.

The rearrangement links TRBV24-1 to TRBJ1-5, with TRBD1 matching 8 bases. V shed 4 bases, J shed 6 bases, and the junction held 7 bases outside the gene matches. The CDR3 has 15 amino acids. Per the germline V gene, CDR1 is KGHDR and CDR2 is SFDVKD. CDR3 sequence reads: CATSDPTGVGQPQHF. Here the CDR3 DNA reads TGTGCCACCAGTGACCCGACAGGGGTTGGTCAGCCCCAGCATTTT.

CDR3 sequence: CASRSGTNTGELFF. The CDR3 coding sequence is TGTGCCAGCAGATCCGGGACAAACACCGGGGAGCTGTTTTTT. The chain uses TRBV6-5 and TRBJ2-2; perhaps TRBD1 as D (6 bases). From germline, CDR1 is MNHEY and CDR2 SVGAGI. The CDR3 has 14 amino acids. Trimming pared 6 bases from V and 2 bases from J, leaving 10 bases between.

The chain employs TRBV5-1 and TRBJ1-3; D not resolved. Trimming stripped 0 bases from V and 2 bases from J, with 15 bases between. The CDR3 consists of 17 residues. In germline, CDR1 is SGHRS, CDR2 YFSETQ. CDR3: CASSLAKLGGPGNTIYF. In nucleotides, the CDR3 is TGCGCCAGCAGCTTGGCCAAACTGGGAGGGCCTGGAAACACCATATATTTT.

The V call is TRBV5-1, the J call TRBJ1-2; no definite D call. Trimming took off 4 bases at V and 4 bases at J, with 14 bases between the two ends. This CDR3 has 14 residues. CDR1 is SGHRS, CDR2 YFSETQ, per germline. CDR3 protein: CASSSGGQTYGYTF. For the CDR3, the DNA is TGCGCCAGCAGCAGCGGAGGGCAGACCTATGGCTACACCTTC.

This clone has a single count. This CDR3 is CASSLVGATYGNTIYF. CDR3 nucleotides: TGCGCCAGCAGCTTGGTGGGGGCCACCTATGGAAACACCATATATTTT. The chain joins TRBV5-1 to TRBJ1-3; maybe TRBD1 (6 bases). The ends were cut back, 0 bases at V and 3 bases at J, with 13 bases in the middle. The germline CDR1 and CDR2 sequences are SGHRS and YFSETQ. This CDR3 is built from 16 residues.

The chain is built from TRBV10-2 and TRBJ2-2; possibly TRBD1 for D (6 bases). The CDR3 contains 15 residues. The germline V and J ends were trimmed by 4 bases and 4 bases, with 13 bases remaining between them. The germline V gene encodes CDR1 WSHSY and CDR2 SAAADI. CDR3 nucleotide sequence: TGCGCCAGCAGTGTATTACTAGGGGGCACCGGGGAGCTGTTTTTT. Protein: CASSVLLGGTGELFF.

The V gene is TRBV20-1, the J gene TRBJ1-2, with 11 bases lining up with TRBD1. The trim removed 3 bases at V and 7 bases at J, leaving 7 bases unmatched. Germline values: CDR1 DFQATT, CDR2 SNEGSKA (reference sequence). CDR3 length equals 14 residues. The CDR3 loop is CSASPGGTGGGYTF. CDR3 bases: TGCAGTGCTAGTCCAGGTGGGACAGGGGGTGGCTACACCTTC.

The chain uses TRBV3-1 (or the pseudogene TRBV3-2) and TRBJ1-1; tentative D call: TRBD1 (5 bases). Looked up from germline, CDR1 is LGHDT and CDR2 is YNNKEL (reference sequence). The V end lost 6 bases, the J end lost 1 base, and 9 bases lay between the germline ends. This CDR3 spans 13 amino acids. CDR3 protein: CASRPTENTEAFF. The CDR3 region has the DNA TGTGCCAGCAGACCGACAGAGAACACTGAAGCTTTCTTT.

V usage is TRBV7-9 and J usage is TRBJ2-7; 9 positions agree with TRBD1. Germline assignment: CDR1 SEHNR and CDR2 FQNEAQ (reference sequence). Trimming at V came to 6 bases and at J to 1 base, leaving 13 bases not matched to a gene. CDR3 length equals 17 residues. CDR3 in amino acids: CASSLLGQGTSSYEQYF. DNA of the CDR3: TGTGCCAGCAGTTTGTTGGGACAGGGAACTTCTTCCTACGAGCAGTACTTC.

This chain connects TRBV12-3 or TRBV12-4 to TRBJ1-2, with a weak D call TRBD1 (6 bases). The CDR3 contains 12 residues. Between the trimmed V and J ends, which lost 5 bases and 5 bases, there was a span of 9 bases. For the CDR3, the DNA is TGTGCCAGCAGTCAAGGGACATATGGCTACACCTTC. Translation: CASSQGTYGYTF.

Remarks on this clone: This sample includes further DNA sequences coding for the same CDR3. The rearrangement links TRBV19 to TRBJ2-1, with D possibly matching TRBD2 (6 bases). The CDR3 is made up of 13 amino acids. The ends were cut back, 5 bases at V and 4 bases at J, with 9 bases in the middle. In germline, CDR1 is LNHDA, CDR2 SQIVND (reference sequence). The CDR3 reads CASSPGGYNEQFF. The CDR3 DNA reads TGTGCCAGTAGTCCTGGGGGGTACAATGAGCAGTTCTTC. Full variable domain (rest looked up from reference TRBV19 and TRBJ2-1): DGGITQSPKYLFRKEGQNVTLSCEQNLNHDAMYWYRQDPGQGLRLIYYSQIVNDFQKGDIAEGYSVSREKKESFPLTVTSAQKNPTAFYLCASSPGGYNEQFFGPGTRLTVL.

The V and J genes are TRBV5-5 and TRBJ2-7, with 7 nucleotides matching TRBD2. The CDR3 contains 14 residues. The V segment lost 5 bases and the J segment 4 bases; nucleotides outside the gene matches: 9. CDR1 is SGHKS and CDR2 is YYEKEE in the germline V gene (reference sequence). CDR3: CASRPGGMGYEQYF. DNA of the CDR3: TGTGCCAGCAGACCGGGGGGAATGGGTTACGAGCAGTACTTC.

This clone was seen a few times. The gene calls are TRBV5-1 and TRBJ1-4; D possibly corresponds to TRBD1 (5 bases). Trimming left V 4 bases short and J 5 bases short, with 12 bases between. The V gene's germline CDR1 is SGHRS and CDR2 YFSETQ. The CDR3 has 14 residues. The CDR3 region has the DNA TGCGCCAGCAGCCCCAGCGGGACGAATGAAAAACTGTTTTTT. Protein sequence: CASSPSGTNEKLFF.

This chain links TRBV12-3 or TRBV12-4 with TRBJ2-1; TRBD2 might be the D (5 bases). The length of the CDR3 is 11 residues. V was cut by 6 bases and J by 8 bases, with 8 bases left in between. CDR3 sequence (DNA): TGTGCCAGCAGCCAGAGGGATGAGCAGTTCTTC. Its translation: CASSQRDEQFF.

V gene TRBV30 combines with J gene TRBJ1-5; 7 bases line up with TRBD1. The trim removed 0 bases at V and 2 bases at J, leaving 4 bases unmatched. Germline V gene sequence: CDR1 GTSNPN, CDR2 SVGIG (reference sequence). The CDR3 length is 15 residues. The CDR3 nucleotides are TGTGCCTGGAGTGTACAGGGGTCTCGCAATCAGCCCCAGCATTTT. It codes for CAWSVQGSRNQPQHF.

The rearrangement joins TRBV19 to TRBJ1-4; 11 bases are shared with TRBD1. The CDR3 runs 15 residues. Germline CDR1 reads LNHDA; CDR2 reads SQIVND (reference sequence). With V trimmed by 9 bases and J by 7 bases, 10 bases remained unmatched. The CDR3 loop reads CASMDRGRGSEKLFF. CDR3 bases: TGTGCCAGCATGGACAGGGGGCGAGGTAGTGAAAAACTGTTTTTT.

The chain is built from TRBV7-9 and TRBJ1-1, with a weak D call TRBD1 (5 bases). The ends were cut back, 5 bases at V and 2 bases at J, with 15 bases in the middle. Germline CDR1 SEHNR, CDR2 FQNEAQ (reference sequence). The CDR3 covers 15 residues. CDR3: CASSPRGEVNTEAFF. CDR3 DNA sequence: TGTGCCAGCAGCCCCCGGGGGGAAGTCAACACTGAAGCTTTCTTT.

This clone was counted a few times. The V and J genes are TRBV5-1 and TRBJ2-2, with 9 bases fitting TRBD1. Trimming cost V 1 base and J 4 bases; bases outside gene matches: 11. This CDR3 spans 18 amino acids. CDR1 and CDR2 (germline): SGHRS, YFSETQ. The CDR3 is CASSLPIGGTGSTGELFF. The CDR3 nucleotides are TGCGCCAGCAGCTTGCCGATTGGGGGGACAGGGAGCACCGGGGAGCTGTTTTTT.

The CDR3 spells CASSPDYRGVSGGYTF. CDR3 bases: TGTGCCAGCAGTCCTGACTACAGGGGGGTTTCTGGCGGCTACACCTTC. The rearrangement uses TRBV28 and TRBJ1-2; 8 nucleotides agree with TRBD1. Germline V CDR1 and CDR2: MDHEN, SYDVKM. The trim removed 5 bases at V and 8 bases at J, leaving 16 bases unmatched. This CDR3 region has 16 residues.

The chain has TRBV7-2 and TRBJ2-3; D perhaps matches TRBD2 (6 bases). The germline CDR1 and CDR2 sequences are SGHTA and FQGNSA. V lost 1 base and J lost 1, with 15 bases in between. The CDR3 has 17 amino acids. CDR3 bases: TGTGCCAGCAGCTTAGATAGGTCACCGGGGGGCACAGATACGCAGTATTTT. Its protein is CASSLDRSPGGTDTQYF.

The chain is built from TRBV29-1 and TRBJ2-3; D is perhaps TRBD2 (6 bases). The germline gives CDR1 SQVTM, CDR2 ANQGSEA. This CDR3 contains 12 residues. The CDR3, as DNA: TGCAGGGGGACTCCTGGATCAGATACGCAGTATTTT. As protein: CRGTPGSDTQYF.

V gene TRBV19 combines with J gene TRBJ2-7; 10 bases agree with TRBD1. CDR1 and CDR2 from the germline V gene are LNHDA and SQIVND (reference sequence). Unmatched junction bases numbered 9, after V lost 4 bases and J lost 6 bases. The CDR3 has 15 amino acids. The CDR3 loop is CASSTVRDRGREQYF. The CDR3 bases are TGTGCCAGTAGTACAGTTCGGGACAGGGGTCGCGAGCAGTACTTC.